What follows are 23 T cell receptor beta chains derived from one specimen sequenced in a study of PD-1 blockade in classical Hodgkin lymphoma. As to time point: newly diagnosed, previously untreated cHL patient sample. This table comes from immunoSEQ multiplex PCR, and its TCRdb copy is limited to in-frame clones, with some not included. The sample yields around 27,000 clones, 80% to 95% seen once. Sequences were obtained from peripheral blood mononuclear cells (PBMCs). The receptor set was obtained from a human donor with classical Hodgkin lymphoma.

V usage is TRBV10-1 and J usage is TRBJ2-2; D ambiguous. The CDR3 contains 14 residues. Germline V gene data show CDR1 as WNHNN and CDR2 as SYGVQD (reference sequence). Trimming stripped 6 bases from V and 0 bases from J, with 8 bases between. CDR3 protein: CASRSTANTGELFF. Written as DNA, the CDR3 is TGCGCCAGCAGGTCCACGGCGAACACCGGGGAGCTGTTTTTT.

The J gene is TRBJ2-1, the V gene TRBV7-2; a possible D gene is TRBD2 (6 bases). CDR1 is SGHTA and CDR2 is FQGNSA in the germline V gene. CDR3 size: 15 residues. Trimming cost V 0 bases and J 2 bases, with 8 bases left between them. The CDR3 loop is CASSLAGGPYNEQFF. DNA for the CDR3: TGTGCCAGCAGCTTAGCGGGAGGTCCCTACAATGAGCAGTTCTTC.

V is TRBV19 and J is TRBJ2-7; 7 bases fit TRBD1. Losses at the gene ends were 10 bases for V and 2 bases for J; bases not matched to a gene: 5. This CDR3 has 12 residues. The V gene's germline CDR1 is LNHDA and CDR2 SQIVND (reference sequence). The CDR3 protein is CATRQGAYEQYF. The CDR3 DNA reads TGTGCCACCAGACAGGGTGCCTACGAGCAGTACTTC. Full variable domain (missing parts from reference TRBV19 and TRBJ2-7): DGGITQSPKYLFRKEGQNVTLSCEQNLNHDAMYWYRQDPGQGLRLIYYSQIVNDFQKGDIAEGYSVSREKKESFPLTVTSAQKNPTAFYLCATRQGAYEQYFGPGTRLTVT.

This rearrangement joins TRBV28 to TRBJ2-2; tentatively, D is TRBD1 (6 bases). The CDR3 loop spans 15 amino acids. From germline, CDR1 is MDHEN and CDR2 SYDVKM. V gave up 5 bases and J gave up 0 bases, with 10 bases separating them. CDR3 DNA: TGTGCCAGCAGTAAACCAGGGGCGAACACCGGGGAGCTGTTTTTT. Protein sequence: CASSKPGANTGELFF.

The table lists this clone with a few counts. The chain has TRBV19 and TRBJ2-5; the D is unclear. Germline V lookup: CDR1 LNHDA, CDR2 SQIVND (reference sequence). The CDR3 runs 11 residues. With 6 bases removed from V and 7 bases from J, the gap between germline ends came to 9 bases. DNA of the CDR3: TGTGCCAGTAGATTGGGAAGGACCCAGTACTTC. Translated: CASRLGRTQYF.

V is TRBV7-9 and J is TRBJ2-7; 7 positions agree with TRBD2. This CDR3 has 14 residues. With V trimmed by 5 bases and J by 5 bases, 9 bases remained unmatched. The germline V gene has CDR1 SEHNR and CDR2 FQNEAQ (reference sequence). CDR3 loop: CASSPGGSSNEQYF. The CDR3 DNA follows: TGTGCCAGCAGCCCTGGCGGGAGTAGCAACGAGCAGTACTTC.

This clone was counted a few times. The genes are TRBV19 and TRBJ2-2; D gene ambiguous. With 4 bases removed from V and 5 bases from J, the gap between germline ends came to 8 bases. The CDR3 has 13 amino acids. Germline lookup yields CDR1 LNHDA and CDR2 SQIVND (reference sequence). This CDR3 reads CASSRSATGELFF. CDR3 coding DNA: TGTGCCAGTAGTAGATCAGCAACCGGGGAGCTGTTTTTT.

This sequence joins TRBV20-1 and TRBJ2-7; D call uncertain. Germline CDR1 DFQATT, CDR2 SNEGSKA (reference sequence). The CDR3 sequence is 11 residues long. Trimming removed 6 bases at V and 3 bases at J, with 9 bases between. CDR3 nucleotides: TGCAGTGCCGGACGGAACTACGAGCAGTACTTC. It translates to CSAGRNYEQYF.

The genes are TRBV7-2 and TRBJ1-5; D is possibly TRBD1 (6 bases). Between the trimmed V and J ends, which lost 3 bases and 9 bases, there was a span of 15 bases. There are 14 residues in the CDR3. Germline CDR1 is SGHTA and CDR2 is FQGNSA. CDR3 sequence (DNA): TGTGCCAGCAGCTTCGGGACACGGCAAGGGCCCCAGCATTTT. The encoded protein is CASSFGTRQGPQHF.

The chain couples TRBV7-7 to TRBJ2-1; D remains ambiguous. V dropped 5 bases and J dropped 7 bases, with 12 bases sitting between them. From germline, CDR1 is SSHAT and CDR2 FNYEAQ (reference sequence). The CDR3 extends over 13 amino acids. CDR3 sequence reads: CASSLNDGNEQFF. The CDR3 DNA reads as TGTGCCAGCAGCCTTAACGACGGGAATGAGCAGTTCTTC.

The rearrangement uses TRBV18 and TRBJ2-2, with 11 bases fitting TRBD2. J was trimmed by 7 bases and V by 0 bases; bases with no gene match: 4. Germline V gene lookup returns CDR1 KGHSH and CDR2 LQKENI. The CDR3 extends over 16 amino acids. The CDR3 spells CASSPPLAGGYGELFF. The CDR3 DNA reads TGTGCCAGCTCACCACCCCTAGCGGGAGGCTACGGGGAGCTGTTTTTT.

This chain uses TRBV7-9 with TRBJ2-2; perhaps TRBD2 as D (6 bases). V lost 5 bases, J lost 6 bases, and 10 bases lay in between. Per germline, CDR1 SEHNR and CDR2 FQNEAQ (reference sequence). The CDR3 has 13 residues. This CDR3 is CASSRGLPGELFF. The CDR3 nucleotides read TGTGCCAGCAGCAGGGGACTTCCCGGGGAGCTGTTTTTT.

CDR3 protein: CASSVTGLTDTQYF. The CDR3 DNA sequence: TGTGCCAGCAGCGTTACGGGCCTCACAGATACGCAGTATTTT. The gene calls are TRBV9 and TRBJ2-3; no definite D call. V dropped 2 bases and J dropped 2 bases, with 9 bases sitting between them. The V gene's germline CDR1 is SGDLS and CDR2 YYNGEE. The CDR3 covers 14 residues.

The CDR3 is CASTTGTSGIFTDTQYF. As DNA, the CDR3 is TGTGCCAGCACCACCGGGACTAGCGGGATATTTACAGATACGCAGTATTTT. J is TRBJ2-3 and V is TRBV28; 13 bases match TRBD2. Germline-derived CDR1 and CDR2 are MDHEN and SYDVKM. This CDR3 has 17 amino acids. V shed 7 bases and J 3 bases; nucleotides not matched to a gene: 10.

The chain links TRBV2 to TRBJ2-7; 10 bases fit TRBD1. V lost 6 bases to trimming and J lost 0 bases; unmatched junction nucleotides: 5. Germline V CDR1 and CDR2: SNHLY, FYNNEI. This CDR3 has 15 amino acids. CDR3 protein: CASSPGQGVSYEQYF. The CDR3 bases are TGTGCCAGCAGCCCCGGACAGGGGGTCTCCTACGAGCAGTACTTC.

The DNA of the CDR3 is TGTGCCAGCAGCTTTAGGGCTAGCGGGAGGTACGAGCAGTACTTC. This codes for CASSFRASGRYEQYF. The chain recombines TRBV11-2 with TRBJ2-7, with 11 nucleotides matching TRBD2. The V gene's germline CDR1 is SGHAT and CDR2 FQNNGV. After removal of 3 bases from V and 4 bases from J, the junction contained 5 bases not matched to a gene. The CDR3 has 15 amino acids.

The V gene is TRBV9, the J gene TRBJ2-7; tentatively, D is TRBD2 (5 bases). The CDR3 extends over 14 amino acids. Trimming took off 0 bases at V and 0 bases at J, with 7 bases between the two ends. From germline, CDR1 is SGDLS and CDR2 YYNGEE. The CDR3 sequence: CASSVGGSSYEQYF. The CDR3 coding sequence is TGTGCCAGCAGCGTAGGAGGGAGCTCCTACGAGCAGTACTTC.

This sequence joins TRBV28 and TRBJ2-4; D not certain. The CDR3 runs to 14 residues. Germline-derived CDR1 and CDR2 are MDHEN and SYDVKM. Deletions cut 5 bases from V and 3 bases from J, with 11 bases between. The CDR3 spells CASSPAMGKNIQYF. CDR3 bases: TGTGCCAGCAGTCCCGCCATGGGCAAAAACATTCAGTACTTC.

The chain uses TRBV9 and TRBJ2-2; 8 bases fit TRBD2. The CDR3 has 16 amino acids. With 5 bases clipped from V and 1 base from J, the junction kept 7 bases outside the gene matches. Germline loops: CDR1 SGDLS, CDR2 YYNGEE. The CDR3 here is CASSVGLALNTGELFF. The CDR3 DNA reads TGTGCCAGCAGTGTTGGACTAGCATTGAACACCGGGGAGCTGTTTTTT.

The V gene is TRBV19, the J gene TRBJ1-2; D is uncertain. The V end was cut by 1 base, the J end by 7 bases, with 7 bases between. CDR1 and CDR2 (germline): LNHDA, SQIVND (reference sequence). The CDR3 length is 12 residues. Here the CDR3 reads CASSIGSSGYTF. The DNA for the CDR3 is TGTGCCAGTAGTATAGGGTCGTCTGGCTACACCTTC.

Written as DNA, the CDR3 is TGTGCCAGCAGCTTAGCACCACTAGCGGGAGATACGCAGTATTTT. The encoded protein is CASSLAPLAGDTQYF. V is TRBV7-2 and J is TRBJ2-3, with 9 bases matching TRBD2. Trimming at V came to 0 bases and at J to 5 bases, leaving 3 bases not matched to a gene. Germline values: CDR1 SGHTA, CDR2 FQGNSA. CDR3 length: 15 amino acids. Combining the CDR3 with reference TRBV7-2 and TRBJ2-3 gives the whole variable domain GAGVSQSPSNKVTEKGKDVELRCDPISGHTALYWYRQSLGQGLEFLIYFQGNSAPDKSGLPSDRFSAERTGGSVSTLTIQRTQQEDSAVYLCASSLAPLAGDTQYFGPGTRLTVL.

The CDR3 DNA reads as TGCAGCGTAGCACAGGGGGCGCGGGGTGCTTTCTTT. This translates into CSVAQGARGAFF. The V gene is TRBV29-1, the J gene TRBJ1-1; 9 bases are a match to TRBD1. Losses at the gene ends were 6 bases for V and 11 bases for J; bases not matched to a gene: 10. The CDR3 covers 12 residues. The germline CDR1 and CDR2 sequences are SQVTM and ANQGSEA.

V usage is TRBV2 and J usage is TRBJ1-3; D gene uncertain. The CDR3 totals 13 residues. V lost 3 bases and J 0 bases, leaving 3 bases between the germline ends. Germline V gene sequence: CDR1 SNHLY, CDR2 FYNNEI. The CDR3 region has the DNA TGTGCCAGCAGTGACCTCTCTGGAAACACCATATATTTT. Protein sequence: CASSDLSGNTIYF.